The next 28 T cell receptor beta chains were all read from a single sample in a study of T cells in Graves' hyperthyroidism and ophthalmopathy. There were TCR beta CDR3 regions amplified from RNA transcripts. In the first-round RT-PCR of the TCR CDR3, the HTBI primer set was used. From the multiplex PCR reads, TCRdb called clonotypes with MiXCR, one entry per CDR3 protein. Here the sample spans about 760,000 distinct CDR3 sequences, about 35% being singletons. The specimen sequenced was blood. These TCRs come from a woman between 35 and 50 years old with Graves' hyperthyroidism.

This clonotype appeared a few times. The rearrangement uses TRBV29-1 and TRBJ2-7; D might be TRBD1 (5 bases). CDR3 length equals 12 residues. The V gene's germline CDR1 is SQVTM and CDR2 ANQGSEA. V lost 6 bases, J lost 5 bases, and 14 bases lay in between. Here the CDR3 reads CSVGHSGDEQYF. In nucleotides, the CDR3 is TGCAGCGTGGGGCACAGTGGCGACGAGCAGTACTTC.

The chain recombines TRBV6-5 with TRBJ1-5; D gene uncertain. There are 14 residues in the CDR3. CDR1 is MNHEY, CDR2 SVGAGI, per germline. Trimming cost V 5 bases and J 3 bases, with 11 bases left between them. As DNA, the CDR3 is TGTGCCAGCAGTCAGACAAGTACCAATCAGCCCCAGCATTTT. Translating it yields CASSQTSTNQPQHF.

Written as DNA, the CDR3 is TGCAGTGCTTCTCGGCCAGGGACTAACAATGAGCAGTTCTTC. Translation gives CSASRPGTNNEQFF. The chain is built from TRBV20-1 and TRBJ2-1, with 7 nucleotides matching TRBD2. The V segment lost 5 bases and the J segment 5 bases; nucleotides outside the gene matches: 9. Germline CDR1 is DFQATT and CDR2 is SNEGSKA (reference sequence). The CDR3 length is 14 residues.

This clonotype was picked up many times. J is TRBJ1-5 and V is TRBV6-6; D remains unclear. Trimming took off 8 bases at V and 2 bases at J, with 16 bases between the two ends. The CDR3 runs 15 residues. CDR1 is MNHNY and CDR2 is SVGAGI in the germline V gene (reference sequence). The CDR3 bases are TGTGCCAGCGATGAGGCCGGCGATCGCAATCAGCCCCAGCATTTT. This translates into CASDEAGDRNQPQHF.

Ten or more counts support this clonotype. V usage is TRBV7-6 and J usage is TRBJ1-2; D is unclear. Trimming shortened V by 5 bases and J by 6 bases, and 13 bases separated the two germline ends. Looked up from germline, CDR1 is SGHVS and CDR2 is FNYEAQ. The CDR3 is 13 amino acids. Here the CDR3 reads CASSRWGPNGYTF. The CDR3 nucleotides are TGTGCCAGCAGCCGATGGGGTCCTAATGGCTACACCTTC.

This clonotype appeared many times. V usage is TRBV7-9 and J usage is TRBJ2-7; perhaps TRBD1 as D (6 bases). The CDR3 length is 14 residues. Germline V lookup: CDR1 SEHNR, CDR2 FQNEAQ (reference sequence). Trimming took off 4 bases at V and 5 bases at J, with 15 bases between the two ends. The CDR3 region has the DNA TGTGCCAGCAGCTCCTGGGACACTTGGGACGAGCAGTACTTC. It yields the protein CASSSWDTWDEQYF.

This clonotype appeared once. This chain joins TRBV12-3 or TRBV12-4 and TRBJ1-2; D is possibly TRBD1 (5 bases). The V end lost 4 bases, the J end lost 8 bases, and 14 bases lay between the germline ends. CDR3 length equals 13 residues. The CDR3 region has the DNA TGTGCCAGCAGTTACTGGGCAGGGCAAGGCTACACCTTC. This gives the protein CASSYWAGQGYTF.

A remark on this clonotype: The junction differs from germline at one of its ends, possibly a read error. This chain joins TRBV10-3 and TRBJ1-4, with D possibly matching TRBD1 (6 bases). There are 15 residues in the CDR3. From germline, CDR1 is ENHRY and CDR2 SYGVKD. The CDR3 DNA is TGTGCCAGCAGTGACAACAGGGAGTTTAATGAAAAACTGTTTTTT. This translates into CASSDNREFNEKLFF.

This sequence joins TRBV29-1 and TRBJ2-5, with 9 bases matching TRBD1. The germline CDR1 and CDR2 sequences are SQVTM and ANQGSEA. The CDR3 is made up of 14 amino acids. The J segment lost 7 bases and the V segment lost 8 bases, leaving 14 bases of the junction unmatched. The CDR3 DNA reads TGCAGCCAAGAGCGTACAGGGGGCGCTGGGACCCAGTACTTC. Encoded protein: CSQERTGGAGTQYF.

This clonotype came up many times. The V gene is TRBV11-2, the J gene TRBJ1-1, with a tentative D call TRBD1 (6 bases). The CDR3 runs to 14 residues. V lost 7 bases, J lost 4 bases, and 16 bases lay in between. The V gene's germline CDR1 is SGHAT and CDR2 FQNNGV. In DNA form, the CDR3 reads TGTGCCAGCAATACTAGAGGGGGGGGCACTGAAGCTTTCTTT. This gives the protein CASNTRGGGTEAFF.

There are a few counts of this clonotype. The chain combines TRBV9 with TRBJ1-3; TRBD1 matches 7 bases. With 0 bases clipped from V and 0 bases from J, the junction kept 12 bases outside the gene matches. The germline V gene has CDR1 SGDLS and CDR2 YYNGEE. The CDR3 sequence is 19 residues long. The CDR3 loop reads CASSVDLTGADLSGNTIYF. CDR3 DNA: TGTGCCAGCAGCGTAGATCTAACAGGGGCCGATCTCTCTGGAAACACCATATATTTT.

In this sample, this clonotype turned up a few times. The V gene is TRBV11-2, the J gene TRBJ2-7; 7 bases map to TRBD2. Germline V CDR1 and CDR2: SGHAT, FQNNGV. This CDR3 contains 17 residues. The ends lost 6 bases at V and 4 bases at J; junction bases unmatched: 18. The CDR3 DNA follows: TGTGCCAGCAGTTCCGTAAAATGGTCGCGGGAGAAGTACGAGCAGTACTTC. Protein: CASSSVKWSREKYEQYF. The full variable domain, rest sourced from reference TRBV11-2 and TRBJ2-7, is EAGVAQSPRYKIIEKRQSVAFWCNPISGHATLYWYQQILGQGPKLLIQFQNNGVVDDSQLPKDRFSAERLKGVDSTLKIQPAKLEDSAVYLCASSSVKWSREKYEQYFGPGTRLTVT.

This clonotype was counted ten times or more. The chain carries TRBV5-8 and TRBJ1-1; D may be TRBD1 (5 bases). V lost 0 bases to trimming and J lost 8 bases, with 5 bases between them. The V gene's germline CDR1 is SGHTS and CDR2 YDEGEE. CDR3 size: 11 residues. The chain's CDR3 is CASSLDREAFF. In nucleotides, the CDR3 is TGTGCCAGCAGCTTGGACAGGGAAGCTTTCTTT.

This clonotype has ten or more counts. The rearrangement links TRBV12-3 or TRBV12-4 to TRBJ1-2, with D maybe TRBD1 (5 bases). V was cut by 3 bases and J by 4 bases, with 9 bases left in between. The CDR3 is made up of 13 amino acids. The CDR3 here is CASSFYGGYGYTF. As DNA, the CDR3 is TGTGCCAGCAGTTTCTACGGGGGCTATGGCTACACCTTC.

The rearrangement joins TRBV29-1 to TRBJ1-4; 8 bases are a match to TRBD1. Trimming took 8 bases from V and 10 from J; bases not matched to a gene: 12. This CDR3 region has 13 residues. Germline CDR1 is SQVTM and CDR2 is ANQGSEA. The CDR3 sequence: CSQDQGAGRKLFF. In DNA form, the CDR3 reads TGCAGCCAAGATCAGGGGGCGGGAAGAAAACTGTTTTTT.

This clonotype occurred many times. This chain joins TRBV7-2 and TRBJ2-7, with 9 nucleotides matching TRBD1. This CDR3 contains 15 residues. V dropped 2 bases and J dropped 6; count of bases not matched to a gene: 8. The germline V gene encodes CDR1 SGHTA and CDR2 FQGNSA. As DNA, the CDR3 is TGTGCCAGCAGCTTACAACCGGGACAGGGCTCCGAGCAGTACTTC. Protein product: CASSLQPGQGSEQYF.

Notes on this clonotype: One end of the junction fails to match germline, which may point to a read error. The chain recombines TRBV19 with TRBJ1-2, with 7 bases fitting TRBD1. Germline lookup yields CDR1 LNHDA and CDR2 SQIVND (reference sequence). The CDR3 sequence is 15 residues long. The CDR3 loop reads CASSWPGQRNYDYTF. CDR3 DNA sequence: TGTGCCAGCAGTTGGCCGGGACAGAGGAACTATGACTACACCTTC.

This chain connects TRBV20-1 to TRBJ1-1, with 11 positions matching TRBD1. The CDR3 is made up of 15 amino acids. Germline V gene sequence: CDR1 DFQATT, CDR2 SNEGSKA (reference sequence). Trimming at V came to 2 bases and at J to 7 bases, leaving 9 bases not matched to a gene. CDR3 nucleotides: TGCAGTGCTAGAACCGGACAGGGGGCGACGGGTGAAGCTTTCTTT. Amino acids: CSARTGQGATGEAFF.

This clonotype was recorded a few times. The chain links TRBV6-5 to TRBJ1-1; possible D gene TRBD1, 6 bases. The V end lost 5 bases, the J end lost 8 bases, and 15 bases lay between the germline ends. The CDR3 is 13 amino acids. Germline assignment: CDR1 MNHEY and CDR2 SVGAGI. The CDR3 sequence: CASSTMQGGEAFF. The DNA for the CDR3 is TGTGCCAGCAGTACAATGCAAGGGGGGGAAGCTTTCTTT.

This sequence joins TRBV7-2 and TRBJ2-7; D perhaps matches TRBD1 (6 bases). Germline V gives CDR1 SGHTA, CDR2 FQGNSA. This CDR3 is built from 11 residues. V was clipped by 7 bases and J by 5 bases, with 9 bases between them. The CDR3 sequence: CASNKGDEQYF. The CDR3 nucleotides read TGTGCCAGCAATAAGGGGGACGAGCAGTACTTC.

The rearrangement links TRBV29-1 to TRBJ2-7; 7 bases are a match to TRBD1. The CDR3 consists of 13 residues. In germline, CDR1 is SQVTM, CDR2 ANQGSEA. The CDR3 bases are TGCAGTGCCACGACAGGGAGCTCCTACGAGCAGTACTTC. Translated, it gives CSATTGSSYEQYF.

A remark on this clonotype: This clone may be a read error of a much larger clone one base away. V and J are TRBV5-4 and TRBJ1-2; the match to TRBD1 covers 7 bases. Germline CDR1 reads SGHNT; CDR2 reads YYREEE (reference sequence). The CDR3 contains 14 residues. After removal of 4 bases from V and 4 bases from J, the junction contained 7 bases not matched to a gene. In DNA form, the CDR3 reads TGTGCCAGCAGCCGTCTAGCAGGGGGCTATGGCTACACCTTC. It is translated as CASSRLAGGYGYTF. Looking up the rest from reference TRBV5-4 and TRBJ1-2 gives the full variable domain: ETGVTQSPTHLIKTRGQQVTLRCSSQSGHNTVSWYQQALGQGPQFIFQYYREEENGRGNFPPRFSGLQFPNYSSELNVNALELDDSALYLCASSRLAGGYGYTFGSGTRLTVV.

Many counts were recorded for this clonotype. The gene calls are TRBV15 and TRBJ2-7, with TRBD2 as a possible D gene (6 bases). V was cut by 1 base and J by 4 bases, with 20 bases left in between. The CDR3 length is 17 residues. Per the germline V gene, CDR1 is LNHNV and CDR2 is YYDKDF (reference sequence). This CDR3 is CATSRADYSGTLYEQYF. The CDR3 DNA sequence: TGTGCCACCAGCAGAGCGGACTATAGCGGAACGTTATACGAGCAGTACTTC.

This clonotype showed up just a few times. The chain has TRBV12-3 or TRBV12-4 and TRBJ1-1; possibly TRBD1 for D (5 bases). V was shortened by 3 bases and J by 11 bases, with 19 bases between the two germline ends. This CDR3 has 14 residues. The CDR3 spells CASSLSRDPQYAFF. CDR3 coding DNA: TGTGCCAGCAGTTTGTCCCGGGACCCCCAATACGCTTTCTTT.

Details on this clonotype: A much larger clone sits a single nucleotide away, making a read error possible. The chain joins TRBV3-1 to TRBJ2-7; 11 nucleotides line up with TRBD1. With V trimmed by 4 bases and J by 5 bases, 1 base remained unmatched. This CDR3 has 13 residues. Germline V CDR1 and CDR2: LGHDT, YNNKEL (reference sequence). CDR3 nucleotides: TGTGCCAGCAGCCGGACAGGGGGCAACGAGCAGTACTTC. Its translation is CASSRTGGNEQYF.

This clonotype has more than one count but fewer than ten. The chain couples TRBV10-3 to TRBJ2-3; 13 bases map to TRBD2. CDR3 size: 14 residues. Germline assignment: CDR1 ENHRY and CDR2 SYGVKD. V lost 11 bases, J lost 2 bases, and 4 bases stayed unmatched. In DNA, the CDR3 is TGTGCCGCCGGGACTAGCGGGACCACAGATACGCAGTATTTT. It yields the protein CAAGTSGTTDTQYF.

On this clonotype: One end of the junction does not line up with germline, which may come from a read error. The J gene is TRBJ2-2, the V gene TRBV7-2; tentative D call: TRBD2 (6 bases). This CDR3 is built from 16 residues. Germline-derived CDR1 and CDR2 are SGHTA and FQGNSA. CDR3 in amino acids: CASSPGGNAGTGELVF. In DNA form, the CDR3 reads TGTGCCAGCAGCCCCGGCGGGAACGCGGGCACCGGGGAGCTGGTTTTT.

V gene TRBV5-4 combines with J gene TRBJ1-2, with 9 bases identical to TRBD1. The germline V gene has CDR1 SGHNT and CDR2 YYREEE (reference sequence). CDR3 length equals 14 residues. V lost 4 bases to trimming and J lost 6 bases; unmatched junction nucleotides: 7. CDR3 residues: CASSHRDRANGYTF. Written as DNA, the CDR3 is TGTGCCAGCAGCCACCGGGACAGGGCTAATGGCTACACCTTC.